Below, 20 T cell receptor beta chains from the same sample are listed, as sequenced in a study of beta chain features in type 1 diabetes. Every isolated RNA sample was fully reverse transcribed, so sequencing captured expressed TCRB transcripts. Generated by immunoSEQ multiplex PCR, the TCRdb table keeps only in-frame clones and is missing some. The sample carries about 150,000 clones, 8.5% to 12% recorded once. Sequenced: naive CD4+ T cells from blood. Receptors were obtained from a man younger than 35 in good health.

A few counts support this clone. This chain uses TRBV30 with TRBJ1-3; maybe TRBD1 (6 bases). The V end lost 6 bases, the J end lost 0 bases, and 9 bases lay between the germline ends. The CDR3 is made up of 13 amino acids. Germline V lookup: CDR1 GTSNPN, CDR2 SVGIG (reference sequence). CDR3 sequence (DNA): TGTGCCTGTACAGGGCCCTCTGGAAACACCATATATTTT. Its translation is CACTGPSGNTIYF.

The sample holds a few counts of this clone. Because the CDR3's place on the DNA is in doubt, the DNA is left out and the CDR3 is given as listed by TCRdb. V and J are TRBV18 and TRBJ1-5; TRBD1, the table's D call, lacks a check against the DNA. Counting both end residues, the CDR3 totals 16 amino acids. CDR1 is KGHSH, CDR2 LQKENI, per germline. CDR3 sequence: CASSPNLSGVNQPQHF.

This CDR3 is CASSPEGQAEETQYF. The CDR3 bases are TGCGCCAGCAGCCCAGAGGGTCAAGCGGAAGAGACCCAGTACTTC. The V gene is TRBV4-3, the J gene TRBJ2-5, with D maybe TRBD2 (5 bases). CDR1 is LGHNA and CDR2 is YSLEER in the germline V gene. This CDR3 has 15 amino acids. V dropped 4 bases and J dropped 3 bases, with 15 bases sitting between them.

The chain couples TRBV7-9 to TRBJ1-2, with 7 bases that match TRBD1. The V and J ends lost 1 base and 3 bases, in that order; junction bases with no gene match: 5. Germline CDR1 and CDR2: SEHNR and FQNEAQ (reference sequence). The CDR3 spans 15 residues. The CDR3 DNA reads TGTGCCAGCAGCTTAGGACAGGGACTGGACTATGGCTACACCTTC. This sequence encodes CASSLGQGLDYGYTF.

This rearrangement joins TRBV4-1 to TRBJ2-1; D is unresolved. Germline V gene sequence: CDR1 MGHRA, CDR2 YSYEKL. V lost 2 bases to trimming and J lost 2 bases, with 10 bases between them. This CDR3 contains 15 residues. CDR3 in DNA: TGCGCCAGCAGCCAATTACAGACCCCCTACAATGAGCAGTTCTTC. Translation gives CASSQLQTPYNEQFF.

This clone was detected ten times or more. This chain joins TRBV7-2 and TRBJ2-3; 11 positions match TRBD2. This CDR3 spans 15 amino acids. The germline gives CDR1 SGHTA, CDR2 FQGNSA. The V and J ends lost 5 bases and 4 bases, in that order; junction bases with no gene match: 5. The CDR3 region is CASSLLAGGADTQYF. CDR3 nucleotide sequence: TGTGCCAGCAGCCTCCTAGCGGGGGGTGCAGATACGCAGTATTTT.

The chain carries TRBV9 and TRBJ2-7, with 9 bases matching TRBD1. The CDR3 runs to 15 residues. J was trimmed by 5 bases and V by 4 bases; bases with no gene match: 10. Germline V gene lookup returns CDR1 SGDLS and CDR2 YYNGEE. The CDR3 nucleotides read TGTGCCAGCAGCCAACAACCGGGACAGGGTAACGAGCAGTACTTC. Encoded protein: CASSQQPGQGNEQYF.

This clone has at least ten counts. The V and J genes are TRBV7-8 and TRBJ1-1; the D is unclear. The V end was cut by 0 bases, the J end by 4 bases, with 9 bases between. This CDR3 contains 14 residues. Germline CDR1 reads SGHVS; CDR2 reads FQNEAQ. CDR3 loop: CASSLARGTTEAFF. The CDR3 region has the DNA TGTGCCAGCAGCTTAGCGCGGGGTACCACTGAAGCTTTCTTT.

J is TRBJ2-1 and V is TRBV11-2, with D hard to call. Germline CDR1 and CDR2: SGHAT and FQNNGV. The CDR3 covers 14 residues. The V and J ends lost 5 bases and 5 bases respectively, with 13 bases between them. CDR3 sequence: CASSAAATNNEQFF. The CDR3 coding sequence is TGTGCCAGCAGCGCAGCTGCGACAAACAATGAGCAGTTCTTC.

This clone occurred a few times. The V gene is TRBV19, the J gene TRBJ1-1; D might be TRBD1 (5 bases). Germline CDR1 reads LNHDA; CDR2 reads SQIVND (reference sequence). This CDR3 has 14 amino acids. V was clipped by 5 bases and J by 5 bases, with 15 bases between them. The DNA of the CDR3 is TGTGCCAGTAGTGAGCGGGACTCGCGGACTGAAGCTTTCTTT. It specifies CASSERDSRTEAFF.

The V gene is TRBV19, the J gene TRBJ1-2; no clear D gene. V lost 10 bases and J lost 6, with 3 bases in between. There are 8 residues in the CDR3. CDR1 is LNHDA and CDR2 is SQIVND in the germline V gene (reference sequence). The CDR3 loop is CATDGYTF. The DNA of the CDR3 is TGTGCCACGGATGGCTACACCTTC.

This clone was seen more than once but under ten times. This sequence joins TRBV5-4 and TRBJ2-3, with D unresolved. This CDR3 spans 15 amino acids. The germline V gene encodes CDR1 SGHNT and CDR2 YYREEE (reference sequence). Deletions cut 0 bases from V and 2 bases from J, with 10 bases between. Written as DNA, the CDR3 is TGTGCCAGCAGCTTGGGACAAACCTACACAGATACGCAGTATTTT. This encodes CASSLGQTYTDTQYF.

This clone has only a few counts. The V gene is TRBV9, the J gene TRBJ1-2, with D possibly TRBD1 on 6 matching bases. The CDR3 has 14 amino acids. Deletions cut 7 bases from V and 5 bases from J, with 18 bases between. The germline gives CDR1 SGDLS, CDR2 YYNGEE. The CDR3 DNA reads as TGTGCCAGCTCCCAGACAGGCCCGGGGTATGGCTACACCTTC. This codes for CASSQTGPGYGYTF.

This chain connects TRBV6-5 to TRBJ1-5; D remains ambiguous. This CDR3 is built from 13 residues. Trimming shortened V by 0 bases and J by 9 bases, and 9 bases separated the two germline ends. Germline assignment: CDR1 MNHEY and CDR2 SVGAGI. The CDR3 loop reads CASSYSERGPQHF. CDR3 DNA: TGTGCCAGCAGTTACTCGGAGCGGGGGCCCCAGCATTTT.

CDR3 sequence (DNA): TGCGCCAGCAGCGGGGGACTAGCGGGGGCCCCCGGTACGCAGTATTTT. Protein: CASSGGLAGAPGTQYF. V gene TRBV5-1 combines with J gene TRBJ2-3; 14 bases match TRBD2. This CDR3 region has 16 residues. Germline V lookup: CDR1 SGHRS, CDR2 YFSETQ. Trimming took 4 bases from V and 8 from J; bases not matched to a gene: 9.

In the case of this clone: Different DNA sequences within this sample yield the same CDR3. The chain is built from TRBV9 and TRBJ2-7, with a possible D match to TRBD1 (6 bases). The CDR3 runs 14 residues. Trimming took off 2 bases at V and 0 bases at J, with 9 bases between the two ends. Germline CDR1 SGDLS, CDR2 YYNGEE. CDR3 sequence reads: CASSVQGSSYEQYF. CDR3 sequence (DNA): TGTGCCAGCAGCGTGCAGGGGAGCTCCTACGAGCAGTACTTC.

The V gene is TRBV5-6, the J gene TRBJ1-2; 8 nucleotides align to TRBD1. Germline V CDR1 and CDR2: SGHDT, YYEEEE. The CDR3 loop spans 14 amino acids. V was clipped by 0 bases and J by 4 bases; unmatched bases: 2. Here the CDR3 DNA reads TGTGCCAGCAGCTTGGGACAGGGGCGCTATGGCTACACCTTC. This codes for CASSLGQGRYGYTF.

The chain carries TRBV10-3 and TRBJ1-4, with D possibly matching TRBD1 (6 bases). The V gene lost 6 bases and the J gene lost 4 bases, with 9 bases spanning the gap. Per the germline V gene, CDR1 is ENHRY and CDR2 is SYGVKD. The length of the CDR3 is 13 residues. CDR3 in DNA: TGTGCCATCAGCGGACAGCTTAATGAAAAACTGTTTTTT. This gives the protein CAISGQLNEKLFF.

This clone appeared a few times. This chain uses TRBV19 with TRBJ2-5; 7 bases agree with TRBD2. Germline V gene sequence: CDR1 LNHDA, CDR2 SQIVND (reference sequence). The CDR3 runs to 15 residues. V lost 2 bases and J lost 2; bases outside the gene matches: 5. CDR3 region: CASSITSARQETQYF. The CDR3, as DNA: TGTGCCAGTAGTATAACTAGCGCCAGACAAGAGACCCAGTACTTC.

This clone turned up a few times. The rearrangement links TRBV18 to TRBJ2-3; 11 positions match TRBD2. The CDR3 has 17 amino acids. Germline trimming cut 1 base from V and 2 bases from J; bases unmatched to any gene: 5. The V gene's germline CDR1 is KGHSH and CDR2 LQKENI. The CDR3 nucleotides read TGTGCCAGCTCACCACTGACTAGCGGGGTCTACACAGATACGCAGTATTTT. It yields the protein CASSPLTSGVYTDTQYF.